The T cell receptor (beta chain) under discussion was sequenced for a study of blood T cell repertoires in COVID-19. This clone was picked up one time. The CDR3 is 14 amino acids. The germline CDR1 and CDR2 sequences are PRHDT and FYEKMQ (reference sequence). V was pared by 5 bases and J by 2 bases, with 11 bases between. The repertoire was sequenced with immunoSEQ multiplex PCR; TCRdb's copy has only in-frame clones and lacks some. The profile shows approximately 300,000 clones, over 85% of them singletons. The sequence derives from a man in his sixties who had recovered from COVID-19. The chain is built from TRBV13 and TRBJ2-3; TRBD2 is a possible D gene (5 bases). The sample taken for sequencing was PBMCs or T cells enriched from blood (not recorded which). The CDR3 reads CASSERTYTDTQYF. Written as DNA, the CDR3 is TGTGCCAGCAGCGAGCGGACCTACACAGATACGCAGTATTTT.